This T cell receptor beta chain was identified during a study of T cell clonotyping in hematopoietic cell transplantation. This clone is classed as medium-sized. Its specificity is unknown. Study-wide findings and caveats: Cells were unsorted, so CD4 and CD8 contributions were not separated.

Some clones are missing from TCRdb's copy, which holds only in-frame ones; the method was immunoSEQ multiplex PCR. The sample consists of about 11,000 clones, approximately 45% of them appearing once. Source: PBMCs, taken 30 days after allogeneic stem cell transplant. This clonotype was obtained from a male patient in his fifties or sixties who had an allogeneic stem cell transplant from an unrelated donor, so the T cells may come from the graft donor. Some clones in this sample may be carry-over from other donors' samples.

CDR3 protein: CASSIDFQGAQYF. For the CDR3, the DNA is TGTGCCAGTAGTATAGATTTCCAGGGGGCGCAGTACTTC. This chain uses TRBV19 with TRBJ2-7; 8 bases are a match to TRBD1. From germline, CDR1 is LNHDA and CDR2 SQIVND (reference sequence). V was clipped by 0 bases and J by 9 bases; unmatched bases: 4. CDR3 length: 13 amino acids.